This T cell receptor beta chain derives from a study of tissue-resident memory T cells in lung cancer (dated by TCRdb to about 2019). Study-wide context: TCR beta-chain sequencing compared paired tumor TRM and tumor non-TRM populations from some 11 lung cancer patients. What the work shows at the level of the full study, not this receptor alone: Compared with tumor non-TRM cells, tumor TRM cells had a significantly more restricted TCR repertoire, with lower Shannon-Wiener and inverse Simpson diversity. Expanded clonotypes accounted for about four fifths of tumor TRM repertoires on average, versus around 52% of tumor non-TRM repertoires.

Using a BD FACSAria-II, CD8+ T cells were sorted according to CD103 expression straight into ice-cold TRIzol LS reagent. Freshly resected lung tumor tissue was collected at the time of surgical resection. Fresh cells were subjected to Fc receptor blocking and were subsequently stained for CD45, CD4, CD3, CD8A and CD103, and DAPI was used for live/dead discrimination. A miRNeasy kit was used to purify total RNA from the sorted CD103+ and CD103- CD8+ T cells. Tumor-infiltrating CD8+ cytotoxic T cells were sorted according to CD103 expression so that tissue-resident memory (TRM) cells were separated from non-TRM cells. Donors were patients with treatment-naive lung cancer. Patients with respiratory malignancies who were newly diagnosed and untreated were recruited prospectively after referral. Sequencer: Illumina MiSeq. Unique molecular identifiers were built into the TCR sequencing libraries, which were indexed using TruSeq single indexes. Turning to the authors' computational methods: TCR reads were mapped and error-corrected with MIGEC v1.2.7, then analyzed with VDJtools v1.1.7, both using default settings. Shannon-Wiener and inverse Simpson indices, computed in VDJtools, were used to quantify repertoire diversity. A TCRbeta clonotype was considered expanded if the clonotype met a frequency threshold of at least three. Wilcoxon rank-sum tests across under 12 patients were used for the statistical comparisons of TCR diversity between tumor TRM and non-TRM populations. In TCRdb, the public reads were trimmed at Q25 with fastp and aligned with MiXCR, with productive beta chains retained. Identical CDR3 protein sequences are pooled into one entry, listed with their most common genes and DNA. TCRdb assigned the V and J calls; the authors' analysis was not used. The sample records about 410 distinct CDR3 sequences, 17% of which are singletons. Jointly, the top ten make up 40% to 50% of the sample.

From the cysteine through the phenylalanine, the CDR3 covers 15 amino acids. Of the read, only the CDR3 DNA is kept; its 45 bases are in frame from base 1. V is reduced by 2 bases and J by 10 bases, leaving a spacing of 17 bases between them. This clonotype is large (0.1 to 1%) in its sample. Its target antigen remains unknown. Base qualities are not recorded, but no much larger clone differs from it by a single base. The clonotype comes from a human donor with treatment-naive lung cancer (subtype not recorded). The sequencing input was CD103- CD8+ T cells from lung tumor tissue. The cell subset or site label for this specimen denotes: non-TRM CD8+ CTLs. The sequence is built from TRBV12-3 or TRBV12-4 and TRBJ2-2, and possibly TRBD1, on 7 matching bases. The nucleotide sequence reads TGTGCCAGCAGTTTACGATTTACAGGGGAGGTGGAGCTGTTTTTT. This sequence encodes CASSLRFTGEVELFF.